A single sample gave rise to the 17 T cell receptor beta chains below, sequenced in a study of T cell repertoires in cytomegalovirus infection. TCRdb used MiXCR to reprocess the reads, holding one entry per CDR3 protein. Here the sample spans around 260,000 distinct CDR3 sequences, 8% to 9.5% being singletons. Sample: PBMCs. Receptors originate from a human donor in good health (CMV status not recorded). Some clones in this sample may be carry-over from other donors' samples.

This clonotype was seen only a few times. This chain uses TRBV5-4 with TRBJ2-1; D remains unclear. V dropped 0 bases and J dropped 8 bases, with 6 bases sitting between them. The germline CDR1 and CDR2 sequences are SGHNT and YYREEE (reference sequence). CDR3 length: 12 amino acids. The CDR3 DNA sequence: TGTGCCAGCAGCTTGGAACACTATGAGCAGTTCTTC. This codes for CASSLEHYEQFF.

This clonotype was detected many times. The chain employs TRBV7-9 and TRBJ1-4, with a weak D call TRBD1 (6 bases). This CDR3 is 17 amino acids long. Trimming stripped 6 bases from V and 3 bases from J, with 20 bases between. Germline V gives CDR1 SEHNR, CDR2 FQNEAQ (reference sequence). The chain's CDR3 is CASRPTAGGTANEKLFF. For the CDR3, the DNA is TGTGCCAGCAGACCCACCGCGGGGGGCACAGCTAATGAAAAACTGTTTTTT.

The table lists this clonotype with many counts. One junction end disagrees with the germline gene, perhaps due to a read error. The chain combines TRBV7-2 with TRBJ2-1, with D possibly being TRBD1 (6 bases). CDR3 length: 17 amino acids. Germline CDR1 is SGHTA and CDR2 is FQGNSA. CDR3 loop: CASRLGPTQGSYNEQFF. The CDR3 DNA reads as TGTGCCAGCAGGTTAGGGCCCACACAGGGTTCCTACAATGAGCAGTTCTTC. The variable domain in full, completed from reference TRBV7-2 and TRBJ2-1, reads GAGVSQSPSNKVTEKGKDVELRCDPISGHTALYWYRQSLGQGLEFLIYFQGNSAPDKSGLPSDRFSAERTGGSVSTLTIQRTQQEDSAVYLCASRLGPTQGSYNEQFFGPGTRLTVL.

This clonotype was seen repeatedly, ten times or more. V gene TRBV5-1 combines with J gene TRBJ2-7, with 7 bases lining up with TRBD1. This CDR3 comprises 13 residues. The trim removed 6 bases at V and 7 bases at J, leaving 10 bases unmatched. Per the germline V gene, CDR1 is SGHRS and CDR2 is YFSETQ. The CDR3 DNA reads as TGCGCCAGCACCACTGGGACAGCGACAGAGCAGTACTTC. Encoded protein: CASTTGTATEQYF.

This clonotype was seen a handful of times. The J gene is TRBJ2-5, the V gene TRBV9, with 10 bases identical to TRBD2. Per the germline V gene, CDR1 is SGDLS and CDR2 is YYNGEE. The CDR3 is 15 residues long. V was pared by 0 bases and J by 2 bases, with 1 base of the junction left unmatched. The CDR3 bases are TGTGCCAGCAGCGTAGCTAGCGGGGGTCAAGAGACCCAGTACTTC. Translation: CASSVASGGQETQYF.

V gene TRBV14 combines with J gene TRBJ1-4; 11 nucleotides line up with TRBD1. The CDR3 runs 16 residues. Trimming cost V 1 base and J 7 bases; bases outside gene matches: 5. Germline values: CDR1 SGHDN, CDR2 FVKESK. As DNA, the CDR3 is TGTGCCAGCAGCCAAGGGGACAGGGGGAGGTCTGAAAAACTGTTTTTT. This codes for CASSQGDRGRSEKLFF. Together with reference TRBV14 and TRBJ1-4, the CDR3 gives the full variable domain: EAGVTQFPSHSVIEKGQTVTLRCDPISGHDNLYWYRRVMGKEIKFLLHFVKESKQDESGMPNNRFLAERTGGTYSTLKVQPAELEDSGVYFCASSQGDRGRSEKLFFGSGTQLSVL.

In its sample, this clonotype was seen a few times. The J gene is TRBJ2-5, the V gene TRBV9, with 7 bases matching TRBD1. V shed 3 bases, J shed 2 bases, and the junction held 7 bases outside the gene matches. There are 15 residues in the CDR3. Looked up from germline, CDR1 is SGDLS and CDR2 is YYNGEE. CDR3 sequence reads: CASSEMTGPQETQYF. The CDR3 DNA follows: TGTGCCAGCAGCGAGATGACAGGGCCGCAAGAGACCCAGTACTTC.

This clonotype was seen a handful of times. The rearrangement uses TRBV15 and TRBJ1-4; 9 bases line up with TRBD1. The CDR3 is 15 amino acids. Per the germline V gene, CDR1 is LNHNV and CDR2 is YYDKDF (reference sequence). Trimming removed 3 bases from V and 1 base from J; junction bases left unmatched: 0. The CDR3 DNA reads as TGTGCCACCAGCAGGGACAGGGGAACTAATGAAAAACTGTTTTTT. This codes for CATSRDRGTNEKLFF.

In DNA, the CDR3 is TGTGCCAGTGGGCCTGGGGCGGCCGGGGAGCTGTTTTTT. It is translated as CASGPGAAGELFF. The J gene is TRBJ2-2, the V gene TRBV28; perhaps TRBD1 as D (5 bases). V lost 9 bases to trimming and J lost 6 bases, with 14 bases between them. This CDR3 spans 13 amino acids. CDR1 is MDHEN and CDR2 is SYDVKM in the germline V gene.

This clonotype occurred many times. This chain uses TRBV7-2 with TRBJ1-5, with 9 bases aligning to TRBD1. This CDR3 has 15 amino acids. CDR1 is SGHTA, CDR2 FQGNSA, per germline. The trim removed 5 bases at V and 4 bases at J, leaving 6 bases unmatched. The CDR3 loop reads CASSPGQGKNQPQHF. DNA for the CDR3: TGTGCCAGCAGCCCTGGACAGGGGAAAAATCAGCCCCAGCATTTT. The full variable domain, in which reference TRBV7-2 and TRBJ1-5 provide the parts outside the CDR3, is GAGVSQSPSNKVTEKGKDVELRCDPISGHTALYWYRQSLGQGLEFLIYFQGNSAPDKSGLPSDRFSAERTGGSVSTLTIQRTQQEDSAVYLCASSPGQGKNQPQHFGDGTRLSIL.

The chain has TRBV20-1 and TRBJ1-2, with 8 bases lining up with TRBD1. Germline-derived CDR1 and CDR2 are DFQATT and SNEGSKA (reference sequence). CDR3 length equals 13 residues. Trimming at V came to 4 bases and at J to 5 bases, leaving 6 bases not matched to a gene. In nucleotides, the CDR3 is TGCAGTGCTACAGGACAGGGAGCTTATGGCTACACCTTC. This encodes CSATGQGAYGYTF.

This clonotype was seen many times. The chain uses TRBV7-3 and TRBJ2-2, with 9 bases that match TRBD2. V shed 1 base and J 3 bases; nucleotides not matched to a gene: 3. The CDR3 runs 16 residues. Germline CDR1 SGHTA, CDR2 FQGTGA. Here the CDR3 reads CASSLKSGGYTGELFF. In DNA, the CDR3 is TGTGCCAGCAGCTTAAAAAGCGGGGGGTACACCGGGGAGCTGTTTTTT.

This clonotype was found many times. This chain connects TRBV7-2 to TRBJ2-5; 8 bases fit TRBD1. The germline V gene encodes CDR1 SGHTA and CDR2 FQGNSA. The CDR3 runs to 14 residues. J lost 5 bases, V lost 5 bases, and 7 bases had no gene match. In nucleotides, the CDR3 is TGTGCCAGCAGCCGGACAGGGTTCAGGGAGACCCAGTACTTC. Amino acid sequence: CASSRTGFRETQYF.

This clonotype was recorded at least ten times. The chain recombines TRBV7-9 with TRBJ1-1, with a weak D call TRBD1 (6 bases). V was clipped by 1 base and J by 0 bases, with 9 bases between them. This CDR3 is 15 amino acids long. Germline V CDR1 and CDR2: SEHNR, FQNEAQ (reference sequence). The CDR3 DNA sequence: TGTGCCAGCAGCTTAGATGGACAGATGAACACTGAAGCTTTCTTT. This sequence encodes CASSLDGQMNTEAFF.

This clonotype was counted many times. The chain carries TRBV20-1 and TRBJ2-3; D gene uncertain. The CDR3 spans 16 residues. In germline, CDR1 is DFQATT, CDR2 SNEGSKA (reference sequence). V lost 0 bases, J lost 6 bases, and 19 bases lay in between. The CDR3 DNA reads as TGCAGTGCTAGAGATCCGTCCTCTAATATGATCGATACGCAGTATTTT. Translating it yields CSARDPSSNMIDTQYF.

Note on this clonotype: A much larger clone lies a single base off, so this may be a read error. The conserved phenylalanine or tryptophan is not found at the CDR3 terminus, so this likely reflects a read error. The chain employs TRBV10-2 and TRBJ2-5; TRBD2 aligns across 14 bases. From germline, CDR1 is WSHSY and CDR2 SAAADI. V was pared by 6 bases and J by 5 bases, with 5 bases of the junction left unmatched. This CDR3 contains 15 residues. The CDR3 sequence is CASRGLAGVEETQYI. The CDR3 DNA follows: TGCGCCAGCAGGGGACTAGCGGGAGTAGAGGAGACCCAGTACATC.

This chain uses TRBV5-6 with TRBJ2-1; 12 bases align to TRBD2. CDR3 size: 17 residues. V lost 1 base to trimming and J lost 8 bases; unmatched junction nucleotides: 10. Germline V gives CDR1 SGHDT, CDR2 YYEEEE. The CDR3 bases are TGTGCCAGCAGCTTGTGGCTAGCGGGAGGGACCTGGGATGAGCAGTTCTTC. Amino acids: CASSLWLAGGTWDEQFF.